This T cell receptor beta chain was documented in a study of shared clonotypes between healthy human individuals. V was cut by 0 bases and J by 6 bases, with 8 bases left in between. The CDR3 loop spans 13 amino acids. Germline CDR1 and CDR2: LNHNV and YYDKDF (reference sequence). Some clones are missing from TCRdb's copy, which holds only in-frame ones; the method was immunoSEQ multiplex PCR. In the table there are around 1.4 million clones, roughly 98.5% of which are singletons. This chain uses TRBV15 with TRBJ1-1; D unresolved. The sample consisted of naive CD4+ T cells sorted from blood. The subset here: CD45RA+ positively selected. The origin of this receptor is a man aged 25 to 45 in good health. CDR3 DNA sequence: TGTGCCACCAGCAGAGAAGCACAGTCTGAAGCTTTCTTT. It translates to CATSREAQSEAFF.